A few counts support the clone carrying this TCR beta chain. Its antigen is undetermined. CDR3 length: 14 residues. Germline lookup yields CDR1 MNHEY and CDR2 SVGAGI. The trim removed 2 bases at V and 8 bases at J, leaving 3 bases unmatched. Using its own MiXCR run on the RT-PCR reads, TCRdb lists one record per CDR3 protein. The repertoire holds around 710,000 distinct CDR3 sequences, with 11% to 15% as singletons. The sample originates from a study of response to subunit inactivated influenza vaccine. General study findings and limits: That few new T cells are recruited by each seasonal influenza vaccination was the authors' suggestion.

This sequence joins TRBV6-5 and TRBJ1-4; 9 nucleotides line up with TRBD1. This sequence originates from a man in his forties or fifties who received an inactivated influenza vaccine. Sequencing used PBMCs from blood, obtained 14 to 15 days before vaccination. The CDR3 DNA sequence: TGTGCCAGCAGTTACGACAGGGGGGGCGAAAAACTGTTTTTT. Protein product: CASSYDRGGEKLFF.